This TCR beta chain was observed in a study of cytomegalovirus exposure and HLA in healthy donors. Whole-study context: HLA-typed donors were the source of around 87 million unique TCRs, which an early data release held.

A word on this clone: No antigen is known for it.

The PCR contained 60 Vbeta and 13 Jbeta primers. Assay: immunoSEQ multiplex PCR; the TCRdb copy retains only in-frame clones and omits some. The data contain 150,000 to 200,000 clones, roughly 80% of them seen just once; the ten biggest clones take up around 7%. The CDR3 is made up of 13 amino acids. The germline CDR1 and CDR2 sequences are MRHNA and SNTAGT. V was clipped by 4 bases and J by 2 bases, with 6 bases between them. Study findings and constraints: TCR beta V- and J-gene trimming, according to a later analysis, was linked to a missense DCLRE1C variant. According to an earlier analysis, most TCR beta V segments yielded productive rearrangements about 90% or about 30% of the time. Most likely, a cluster of highly shared sequence variants arose as a sequencing artifact.

The TCR comes from a man younger than 40 in good health and CMV-seropositive. Sequenced material: PBMCs. The chain has TRBV6-4 and TRBJ1-5; D call uncertain. The CDR3, as DNA: TGTGCCAGCAGTGCAGAAGGCAATCAGCCCCAGCATTTT. It yields the protein CASSAEGNQPQHF.